This is a list of T cell receptor beta chains from one sample in a study of cytomegalovirus exposure and HLA in healthy donors. Measured with immunoSEQ multiplex PCR; TCRdb has only the in-frame clones, and not every one. The sample carries over 85,000 clones, about four fifths recorded once. Sequences were obtained from PBMCs. These TCRs come from a man aged 35-49 years in good health and CMV-seropositive. CDR3s include the opening cysteine and the closing phenylalanine or tryptophan. The order of the fields is D gene, clone size, CDR3 length, J gene, V gene, CDR3 DNA, CDR3 protein. D genes are given only for firm matches. Some rows mark clone size as missing; the rest say once, few, many or name a class of expanded clone.

d_call: TRBD1; clone_size: NA; cdr3_length: 15; j_call: TRBJ1-6; v_call: TRBV7-8; cdr3_nt: TGTGCCAGCAGCTCCCCGACAGGGGTAGCTTCACCCCTCCACTTT; cdr3_aa: CASSSPTGVASPLHF
d_call: TRBD1; clone_size: NA; cdr3_length: 14; j_call: TRBJ1-4; v_call: TRBV5-1; cdr3_nt: TGCGCCAGCAGCGGGGGACAGGGGTTCGAAAAACTGTTTTTT; cdr3_aa: CASSGGQGFEKLFF
d_call: NA; clone_size: NA; cdr3_length: 14; j_call: TRBJ2-7; v_call: TRBV28; cdr3_nt: TGTGCCAGCAGTTTATCGGCGGCCCGATGGAGGGAGTACTTC; cdr3_aa: CASSLSAARWREYF
d_call: TRBD1; clone_size: NA; cdr3_length: 14; j_call: TRBJ2-7; v_call: TRBV5-5; cdr3_nt: TGTGCCAGCAGCTTGGGAGACAGGGCAGGGGAGCAGTACTTC; cdr3_aa: CASSLGDRAGEQYF
d_call: NA; clone_size: NA; cdr3_length: 12; j_call: TRBJ1-1; v_call: TRBV10-2; cdr3_nt: TGCGCCAGCAGTGAGTCGAGGGCTGAAGCTTTCTTT; cdr3_aa: CASSESRAEAFF
d_call: TRBD1; clone_size: NA; cdr3_length: 18; j_call: TRBJ2-7; v_call: TRBV25-1; cdr3_nt: TGTGCCAGCAGTGAATATGGCCAGGGGGCCGAAGGCGCCTACGAGCAGTACTTC; cdr3_aa: CASSEYGQGAEGAYEQYF
d_call: NA; clone_size: NA; cdr3_length: 14; j_call: TRBJ1-6; v_call: TRBV7-3; cdr3_nt: TGTGCCAGCAGCTTACAGGGGAATAATTCACCCCTCCACTTT; cdr3_aa: CASSLQGNNSPLHF
d_call: TRBD1; clone_size: NA; cdr3_length: 14; j_call: TRBJ2-5; v_call: TRBV2; cdr3_nt: TGTGCCAGCAGTATCGGACAGGGGGCGTTGGAGCAGTACTTC; cdr3_aa: CASSIGQGALEQYF
d_call: TRBD1; clone_size: few; cdr3_length: 15; j_call: TRBJ2-7; v_call: TRBV11-2; cdr3_nt: TGTGCCAGCAGCTTTCCCGGGACAGGATCCTACGAGCAGTACTTC; cdr3_aa: CASSFPGTGSYEQYF
d_call: NA; clone_size: many; cdr3_length: 14; j_call: TRBJ1-4; v_call: TRBV5-1; cdr3_nt: TGCGCCAGCAGCTTGTCGACAGTTAATGAAAAACTGTTTTTT; cdr3_aa: CASSLSTVNEKLFF
d_call: NA; clone_size: NA; cdr3_length: 12; j_call: TRBJ2-1; v_call: TRBV10-3; cdr3_nt: TGTGCCATCAGTCCCGGAGAGAATGAGCAGTTCTTC; cdr3_aa: CAISPGENEQFF
d_call: NA; clone_size: few; cdr3_length: 13; j_call: TRBJ1-1; v_call: TRBV29-1; cdr3_nt: TGCAGCGTTGAGGGGGCCTTGGGCACTGAAGCTTTCTTT; cdr3_aa: CSVEGALGTEAFF
d_call: TRBD1; clone_size: NA; cdr3_length: 15; j_call: TRBJ2-1; v_call: TRBV7-9; cdr3_nt: TGTGCCAGCAGCTTAGGACAGGGAATTTACAATGAGCAGTTCTTC; cdr3_aa: CASSLGQGIYNEQFF
d_call: TRBD2; clone_size: NA; cdr3_length: 19; j_call: TRBJ2-3; v_call: TRBV13; cdr3_nt: TGTGCCAGCAGCCCCCTCCCGGGTACTAGCGGGGGTAGCACAGATACGCAGTATTTT; cdr3_aa: CASSPLPGTSGGSTDTQYF
d_call: TRBD1; clone_size: NA; cdr3_length: 13; j_call: TRBJ2-3; v_call: TRBV19; cdr3_nt: TGTGCCAGTAGTGAACTCAGGGGGGATACGCAGTATTTT; cdr3_aa: CASSELRGDTQYF
d_call: NA; clone_size: NA; cdr3_length: 15; j_call: TRBJ1-2; v_call: TRBV28; cdr3_nt: TGTGCCAGCAGTCCCACTCAGGGGCGAAACTATGGCTACACCTTC; cdr3_aa: CASSPTQGRNYGYTF
d_call: TRBD1; clone_size: NA; cdr3_length: 14; j_call: TRBJ1-6; v_call: TRBV10-3; cdr3_nt: TGTGCCATCAGTGGTGGACAGGGCAATTCACCCCTCCACTTT; cdr3_aa: CAISGGQGNSPLHF
d_call: NA; clone_size: NA; cdr3_length: 14; j_call: TRBJ2-7; v_call: TRBV5-1; cdr3_nt: TGCGCCAGCAGCTTGGGGGGGGTTAACTACGAGCAGTACTTC; cdr3_aa: CASSLGGVNYEQYF
d_call: NA; clone_size: NA; cdr3_length: 13; j_call: TRBJ2-5; v_call: TRBV28; cdr3_nt: TGTGCCAGCAGTTTACCAGGGCGAGAGACCCAGTACTTC; cdr3_aa: CASSLPGRETQYF
d_call: TRBD1; clone_size: NA; cdr3_length: 15; j_call: TRBJ2-7; v_call: TRBV7-3; cdr3_nt: TGTGCCAGCAGCTTAACCCCGGGACAGACTACGAAGCAGTACTTC; cdr3_aa: CASSLTPGQTTKQYF
d_call: NA; clone_size: NA; cdr3_length: 13; j_call: TRBJ2-7; v_call: TRBV10-1; cdr3_nt: TGCGCCAGCAGTGAGTACGGGGCGGGGGAGCAGTACTTC; cdr3_aa: CASSEYGAGEQYF
d_call: NA; clone_size: NA; cdr3_length: 15; j_call: TRBJ1-1; v_call: TRBV30; cdr3_nt: TGTGCCTGGAGTGTACGGGTCAGGGTGAACACTGAAGCTTTCTTT; cdr3_aa: CAWSVRVRVNTEAFF
d_call: TRBD2; clone_size: NA; cdr3_length: 15; j_call: TRBJ2-2; v_call: TRBV5-1; cdr3_nt: TGCGCCAGCACCAACGGACTAGTCGAGACCGGGGAGCTGTTTTTT; cdr3_aa: CASTNGLVETGELFF
d_call: TRBD1; clone_size: NA; cdr3_length: 13; j_call: TRBJ2-7; v_call: TRBV30; cdr3_nt: TGTGCCGGAATGACAGGGGAGGCCTACGAGCAGTACTTC; cdr3_aa: CAGMTGEAYEQYF
d_call: NA; clone_size: NA; cdr3_length: 12; j_call: TRBJ2-1; v_call: TRBV5-4; cdr3_nt: TGTGCCAGCAGTCGTCCGGGATATGAGCAGTTCTTC; cdr3_aa: CASSRPGYEQFF
d_call: NA; clone_size: NA; cdr3_length: 14; j_call: TRBJ2-7; v_call: TRBV14; cdr3_nt: TGTGCCAGCAGCCAAACAGGAGTTCCCTACGAGCAGTACTTC; cdr3_aa: CASSQTGVPYEQYF
d_call: NA; clone_size: once; cdr3_length: 13; j_call: TRBJ1-1; v_call: TRBV30; cdr3_nt: TGTGCCTGGAGTCGTAATACGGACACTGAAGCTTTCTTT; cdr3_aa: CAWSRNTDTEAFF
d_call: NA; clone_size: NA; cdr3_length: 13; j_call: TRBJ1-2; v_call: TRBV2; cdr3_nt: TGTGCCAGCAGTGGACAGGCCTATGATGGCTACACCTTC; cdr3_aa: CASSGQAYDGYTF
d_call: TRBD2; clone_size: NA; cdr3_length: 18; j_call: TRBJ2-7; v_call: TRBV19; cdr3_nt: TGTGCCAGTAGCCGATCCGCCCGCGTAGGGGCGGGAGGGTACGAGCAGTACTTC; cdr3_aa: CASSRSARVGAGGYEQYF
d_call: NA; clone_size: NA; cdr3_length: 16; j_call: TRBJ2-1; v_call: TRBV27; cdr3_nt: TGTGCCAGCAGTTTCGACAGACCTGGATCCTACAATGAGCAGTTCTTC; cdr3_aa: CASSFDRPGSYNEQFF
d_call: TRBD1; clone_size: NA; cdr3_length: 13; j_call: TRBJ1-1; v_call: TRBV5-1; cdr3_nt: TGCGCCACCAGGACAGGGATGAACACTGAAGCTTTCTTT; cdr3_aa: CATRTGMNTEAFF